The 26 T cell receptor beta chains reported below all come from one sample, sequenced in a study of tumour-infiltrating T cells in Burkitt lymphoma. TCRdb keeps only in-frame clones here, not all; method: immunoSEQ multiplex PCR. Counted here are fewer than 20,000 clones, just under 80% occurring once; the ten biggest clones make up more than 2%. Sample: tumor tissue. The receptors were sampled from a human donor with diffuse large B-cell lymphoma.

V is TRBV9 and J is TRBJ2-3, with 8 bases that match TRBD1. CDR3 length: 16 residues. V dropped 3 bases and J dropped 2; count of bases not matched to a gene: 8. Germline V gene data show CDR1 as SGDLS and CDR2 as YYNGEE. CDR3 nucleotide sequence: TGTGCCAGCAGCGAGGACCGGGACAGGTACACAGATACGCAGTATTTT. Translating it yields CASSEDRDRYTDTQYF. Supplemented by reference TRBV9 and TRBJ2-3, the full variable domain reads DSGVTQTPKHLITATGQRVTLRCSPRSGDLSVYWYQQSLDQGLQFLIQYYNGEERAKGNILERFSAQQFPDLHSELNLSSLELGDSALYFCASSEDRDRYTDTQYFGPGTRLTVL.

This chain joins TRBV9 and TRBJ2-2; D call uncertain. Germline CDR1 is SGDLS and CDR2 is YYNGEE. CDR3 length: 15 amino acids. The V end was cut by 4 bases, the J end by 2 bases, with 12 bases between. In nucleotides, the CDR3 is TGTGCCAGCAGCTCCTATTGGGGTAACACCGGGGAGCTGTTTTTT. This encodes CASSSYWGNTGELFF. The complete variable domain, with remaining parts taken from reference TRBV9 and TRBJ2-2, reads DSGVTQTPKHLITATGQRVTLRCSPRSGDLSVYWYQQSLDQGLQFLIQYYNGEERAKGNILERFSAQQFPDLHSELNLSSLELGDSALYFCASSSYWGNTGELFFGEGSRLTVL.

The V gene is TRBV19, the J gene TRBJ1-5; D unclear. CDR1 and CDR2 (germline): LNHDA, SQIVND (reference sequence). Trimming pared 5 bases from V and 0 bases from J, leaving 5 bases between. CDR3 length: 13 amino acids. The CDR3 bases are TGTGCCAGTAGTGAACATAGCAATCAGCCCCAGCATTTT. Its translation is CASSEHSNQPQHF.

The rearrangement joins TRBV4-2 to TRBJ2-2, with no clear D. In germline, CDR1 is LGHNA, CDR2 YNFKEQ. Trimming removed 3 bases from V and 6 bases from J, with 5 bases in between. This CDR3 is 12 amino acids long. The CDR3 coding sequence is TGTGCCAGCAGCCATCCGGCCGGGGAGCTGTTTTTT. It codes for CASSHPAGELFF.

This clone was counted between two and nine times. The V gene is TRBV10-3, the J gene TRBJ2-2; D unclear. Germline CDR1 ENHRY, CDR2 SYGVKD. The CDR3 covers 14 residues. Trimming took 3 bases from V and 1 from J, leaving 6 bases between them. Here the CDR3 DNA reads TGTGCCATCAGTGAAATGGGGAACACCGGGGAGCTGTTTTTT. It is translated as CAISEMGNTGELFF.

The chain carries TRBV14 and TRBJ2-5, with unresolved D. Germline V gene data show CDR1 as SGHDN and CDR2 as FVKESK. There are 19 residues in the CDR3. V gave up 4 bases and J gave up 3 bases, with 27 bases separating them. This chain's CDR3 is CASSRERATGLVLKETQYF. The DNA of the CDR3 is TGTGCCAGCAGCCGGGAAAGGGCTACGGGCCTAGTGCTGAAAGAGACCCAGTACTTC.

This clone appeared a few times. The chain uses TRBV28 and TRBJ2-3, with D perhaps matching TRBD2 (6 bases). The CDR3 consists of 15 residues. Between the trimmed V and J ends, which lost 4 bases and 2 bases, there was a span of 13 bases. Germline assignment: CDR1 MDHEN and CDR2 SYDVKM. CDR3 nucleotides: TGTGCCAGCAGTTGGAGTAGCGGACACACAGATACGCAGTATTTT. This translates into CASSWSSGHTDTQYF.

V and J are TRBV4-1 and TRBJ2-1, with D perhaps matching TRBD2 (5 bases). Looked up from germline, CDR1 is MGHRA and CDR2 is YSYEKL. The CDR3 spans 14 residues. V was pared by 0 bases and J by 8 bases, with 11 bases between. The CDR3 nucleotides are TGCGCCAGCAGCCAAGAGGAACTAGTCGATGAGCAGTTCTTC. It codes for CASSQEELVDEQFF.

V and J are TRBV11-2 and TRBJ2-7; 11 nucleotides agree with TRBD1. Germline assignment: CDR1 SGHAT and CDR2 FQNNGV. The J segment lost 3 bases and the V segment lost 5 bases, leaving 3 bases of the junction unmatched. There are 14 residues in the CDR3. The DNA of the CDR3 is TGTGCCAGCAGCGGACAGGGGGCGAGCTACGAGCAGTACTTC. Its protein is CASSGQGASYEQYF.

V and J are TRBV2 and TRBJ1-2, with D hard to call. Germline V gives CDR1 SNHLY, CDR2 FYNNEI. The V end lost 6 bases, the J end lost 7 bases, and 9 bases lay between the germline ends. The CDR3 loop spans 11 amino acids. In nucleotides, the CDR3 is TGTGCCAGCAGCCCGATCGGTGGCTACACCTTC. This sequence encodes CASSPIGGYTF.

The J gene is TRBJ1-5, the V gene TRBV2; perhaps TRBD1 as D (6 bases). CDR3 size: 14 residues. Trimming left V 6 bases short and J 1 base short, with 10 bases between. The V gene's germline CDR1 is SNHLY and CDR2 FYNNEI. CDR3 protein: CASSLRGSNQPQHF. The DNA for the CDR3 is TGTGCCAGCAGCCTCAGGGGCAGCAATCAGCCCCAGCATTTT.

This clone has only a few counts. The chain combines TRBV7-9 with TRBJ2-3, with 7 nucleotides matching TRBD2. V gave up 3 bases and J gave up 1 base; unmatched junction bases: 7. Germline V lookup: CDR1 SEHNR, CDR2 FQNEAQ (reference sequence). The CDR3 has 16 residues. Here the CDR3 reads CASSLRLGLGTDTQYF. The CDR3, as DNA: TGTGCCAGCAGCTTGCGCCTCGGACTAGGCACAGATACGCAGTATTTT. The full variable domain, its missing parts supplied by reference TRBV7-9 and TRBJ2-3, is DTGVSQNPRHKITKRGQNVTFRCDPISEHNRLYWYRQTLGQGPEFLTYFQNEAQLEKSRLLSDRFSAERPKGSFSTLEIQRTEQGDSAMYLCASSLRLGLGTDTQYFGPGTRLTVL.

CDR3 sequence (DNA): TGCGCCAGCAGCCAAGCGGTGCTCGCTGTGAACACTGAAGCTTTCTTT. It codes for CASSQAVLAVNTEAFF. J is TRBJ1-1 and V is TRBV4-3; no firm D call. The CDR3 sequence is 16 residues long. Trimming shortened V by 1 base and J by 0 bases, and 12 bases separated the two germline ends. CDR1 is LGHNA and CDR2 is YSLEER in the germline V gene.

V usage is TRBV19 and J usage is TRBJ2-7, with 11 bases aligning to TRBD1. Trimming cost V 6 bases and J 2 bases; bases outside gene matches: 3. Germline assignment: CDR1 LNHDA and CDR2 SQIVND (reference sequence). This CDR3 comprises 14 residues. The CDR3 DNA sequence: TGTGCCAGTAGCTGGGGACAGGGGGCCTACGAGCAGTACTTC. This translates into CASSWGQGAYEQYF.

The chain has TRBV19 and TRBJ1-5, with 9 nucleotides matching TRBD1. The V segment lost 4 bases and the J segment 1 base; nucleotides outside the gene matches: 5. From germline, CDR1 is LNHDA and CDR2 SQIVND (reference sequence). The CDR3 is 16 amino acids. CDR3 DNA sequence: TGTGCCAGTAGTACAGGACAGGGGTTGAGCAATCAGCCCCAGCATTTT. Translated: CASSTGQGLSNQPQHF.

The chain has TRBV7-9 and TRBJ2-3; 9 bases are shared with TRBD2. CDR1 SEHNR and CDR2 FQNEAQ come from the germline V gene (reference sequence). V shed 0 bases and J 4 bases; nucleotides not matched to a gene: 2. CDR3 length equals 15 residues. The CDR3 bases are TGTGCCAGCAGCTTAGCAGCGGGAGGTCCAGATACGCAGTATTTT. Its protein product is CASSLAAGGPDTQYF. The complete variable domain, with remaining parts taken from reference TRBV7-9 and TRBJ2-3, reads DTGVSQNPRHKITKRGQNVTFRCDPISEHNRLYWYRQTLGQGPEFLTYFQNEAQLEKSRLLSDRFSAERPKGSFSTLEIQRTEQGDSAMYLCASSLAAGGPDTQYFGPGTRLTVL.

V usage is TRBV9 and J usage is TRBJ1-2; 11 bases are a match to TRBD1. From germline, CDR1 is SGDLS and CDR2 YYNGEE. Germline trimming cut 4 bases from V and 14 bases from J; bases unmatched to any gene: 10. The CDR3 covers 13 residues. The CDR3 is CASSSQGTGGRTF. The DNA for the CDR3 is TGTGCCAGCAGCTCTCAAGGGACAGGGGGAAGAACCTTC.

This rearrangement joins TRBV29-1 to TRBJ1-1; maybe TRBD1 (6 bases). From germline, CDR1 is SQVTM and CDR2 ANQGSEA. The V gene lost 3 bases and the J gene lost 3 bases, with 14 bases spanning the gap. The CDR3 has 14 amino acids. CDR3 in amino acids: CSVEQGRGYTEAFF. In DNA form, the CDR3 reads TGCAGCGTTGAGCAGGGCAGGGGTTACACTGAAGCTTTCTTT.

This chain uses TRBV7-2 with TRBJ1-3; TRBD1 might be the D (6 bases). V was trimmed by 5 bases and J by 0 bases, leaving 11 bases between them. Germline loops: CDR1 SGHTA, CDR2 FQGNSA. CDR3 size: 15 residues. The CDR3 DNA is TGTGCCAGCAGCATTACAGGGAGCTCTGGAAACACCATATATTTT. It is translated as CASSITGSSGNTIYF.

CDR3: CSVEAARGHEQYF. CDR3 in DNA: TGCAGCGTTGAAGCGGCCAGGGGCCACGAGCAGTACTTC. This chain links TRBV29-1 with TRBJ2-7, with D possibly being TRBD1 (6 bases). CDR1 and CDR2 (germline): SQVTM, ANQGSEA. CDR3 length equals 13 residues. The V end lost 1 base, the J end lost 5 bases, and 12 bases lay between the germline ends.

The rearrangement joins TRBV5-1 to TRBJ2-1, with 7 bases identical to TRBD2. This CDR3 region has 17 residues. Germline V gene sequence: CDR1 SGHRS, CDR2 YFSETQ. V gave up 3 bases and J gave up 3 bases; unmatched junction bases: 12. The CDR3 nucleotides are TGCGCCAGCAGCTCCAGTTGGGCGGGAGCCGACTACAATGAGCAGTTCTTC. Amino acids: CASSSSWAGADYNEQFF.

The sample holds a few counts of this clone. This CDR3 is CASNPIGGEVDIQYF. CDR3 DNA: TGTGCCAGTAATCCCATCGGGGGAGAGGTGGACATTCAGTACTTC. The rearrangement joins TRBV19 to TRBJ2-4; tentatively, D is TRBD2 (6 bases). Germline values: CDR1 LNHDA, CDR2 SQIVND (reference sequence). Trimming pared 7 bases from V and 8 bases from J, leaving 21 bases between. The CDR3 runs 15 residues.

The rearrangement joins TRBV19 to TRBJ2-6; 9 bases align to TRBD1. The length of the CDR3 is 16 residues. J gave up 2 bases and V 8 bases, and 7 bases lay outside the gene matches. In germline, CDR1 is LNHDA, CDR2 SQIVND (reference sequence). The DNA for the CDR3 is TGTGCCAGTGGAACCGGGACAGGGACTGGGGCCAACGTCCTGACTTTC. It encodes CASGTGTGTGANVLTF.

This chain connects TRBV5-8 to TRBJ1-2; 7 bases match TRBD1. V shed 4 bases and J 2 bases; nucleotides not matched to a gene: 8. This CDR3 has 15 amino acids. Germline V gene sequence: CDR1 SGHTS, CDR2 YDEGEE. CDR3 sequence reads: CASSTRQGINYGYTF. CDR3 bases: TGTGCCAGCAGCACCCGACAGGGCATAAACTATGGCTACACCTTC.

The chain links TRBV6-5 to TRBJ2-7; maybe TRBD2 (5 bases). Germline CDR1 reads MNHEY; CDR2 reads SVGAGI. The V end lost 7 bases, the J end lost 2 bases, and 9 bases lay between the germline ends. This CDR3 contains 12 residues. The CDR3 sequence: CASTTGTYEQYF. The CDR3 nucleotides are TGTGCCAGCACCACGGGAACCTACGAGCAGTACTTC.

CDR3 nucleotide sequence: TGCAGCGTTGTGCCCGGAACTAGCGGGAAGGGTGAGCAGTTCTTC. Its translation is CSVVPGTSGKGEQFF. The chain uses TRBV29-1 and TRBJ2-1; 10 nucleotides align to TRBD2. V shed 4 bases and J 9 bases; nucleotides not matched to a gene: 12. CDR3 length: 15 amino acids. Germline CDR1 and CDR2: SQVTM and ANQGSEA.